The 8 T cell receptor beta chains reported below all come from one sample, sequenced in a study of CD8 T cells in ankylosing spondylitis (dated by TCRdb to 2016 to 2017). Overall results and qualifications from the work: Blood from ankylosing spondylitis patients appeared to be characterized by a TCR beta motif composed of roughly eight highly homologous amino acid variants.

Their antigens remain unidentified. Libraries came from 5' RACE. Sequencing instrument: Illumina HiSeq 2500. The public reads were reanalyzed by TCRdb: fastp trimming at Q25, MiXCR alignment, in-frame beta chains only. All rows with the same CDR3 protein become a single entry with the most common DNA and genes. Present in this sample are approximately 220,000 distinct CDR3 sequences, approximately 20% of which were seen just once. 40% to 50% of the sample comes from the top ten. The source material was blood, either unsorted or a sorted T cell fraction (not recorded which). Every receptor here comes from a male donor with ankylosing spondylitis.

This chain connects TRBV27 to TRBJ2-1, with TRBD2 identical over 14 bases. The CDR3 loop spans 15 amino acids. Unmatched junction bases numbered 8, after V lost 6 bases and J lost 10 bases. Germline CDR1 MNHEY, CDR2 SMNVEV (reference sequence). CDR3 bases: TGTGCCAGCAGCCCGACTAGCGGGGGGGCCAGGGAGCAGTTCTTC. Its translation is CASSPTSGGAREQFF.

This clonotype was detected a few times. The chain carries TRBV29-1 and TRBJ2-5; a possible D gene is TRBD2 (6 bases). The germline V gene has CDR1 SQVTM and CDR2 ANQGSEA. Trimming shortened V by 8 bases and J by 2 bases, and 9 bases separated the two germline ends. The CDR3 totals 11 residues. The CDR3 nucleotides are TGCAGCCTAGGGACTCAAGAGACCCAGTACTTC. Residues: CSLGTQETQYF.

The J gene is TRBJ2-7, the V gene TRBV10-1, with TRBD1 matching over 7 bases. V lost 6 bases, J lost 3 bases, and 8 bases stayed unmatched. Germline-derived CDR1 and CDR2 are WNHNN and SYGVQD (reference sequence). This CDR3 is 14 amino acids long. CDR3 DNA: TGCGCCAGCAGCAACAGGGGCCCCTTCTACGAGCAGTACTTC. As protein: CASSNRGPFYEQYF.

The J gene is TRBJ1-1, the V gene TRBV20-1, with a tentative D call TRBD1 (5 bases). CDR1 and CDR2 from the germline V gene are DFQATT and SNEGSKA (reference sequence). The V end lost 6 bases, the J end lost 0 bases, and 8 bases lay between the germline ends. The CDR3 extends over 12 amino acids. In DNA, the CDR3 is TGCAGTGCAGGGGTGATGAACACTGAAGCTTTCTTT. Residues: CSAGVMNTEAFF.

There are many counts of this clonotype. The rearrangement joins TRBV7-9 to TRBJ1-4; D ambiguous. The V and J ends lost 2 bases and 7 bases respectively, with 5 bases between them. This CDR3 spans 12 amino acids. Germline V gene lookup returns CDR1 SEHNR and CDR2 FQNEAQ (reference sequence). The CDR3 loop reads CASSLRSEKLFF. The CDR3 DNA is TGTGCCAGCAGCTTACGAAGTGAAAAACTGTTTTTT.

Only a few counts were recorded for this clonotype. The CDR3 coding sequence is TGTGCCAGCAGCAAATTAGCGGGGCGCACAGATACGCAGTATTTT. Its protein is CASSKLAGRTDTQYF. The chain is built from TRBV7-6 and TRBJ2-3, with 8 bases identical to TRBD2. With 5 bases clipped from V and 1 base from J, the junction kept 5 bases outside the gene matches. This CDR3 region has 15 residues. CDR1 SGHVS and CDR2 FNYEAQ come from the germline V gene. The full variable domain, with the rest looked up from reference TRBV7-6 and TRBJ2-3, is GAGVSQSPRYKVTKRGQDVALRCDPISGHVSLYWYRQALGQGPEFLTYFNYEAQQDKSGLPNDRFSAERPEGSISTLTIQRTEQRDSAMYRCASSKLAGRTDTQYFGPGTRLTVL.

This clonotype has only a few counts. The chain carries TRBV4-1 and TRBJ1-1, with 10 bases identical to TRBD1. V lost 3 bases and J lost 6; bases outside the gene matches: 4. CDR1 is MGHRA and CDR2 is YSYEKL in the germline V gene. This CDR3 is 14 amino acids long. This CDR3 is CASSQTGGLAEAFF. Written as DNA, the CDR3 is TGCGCCAGCAGCCAGACAGGGGGCCTCGCTGAAGCTTTCTTT.

The chain has TRBV7-2 and TRBJ2-1; possibly TRBD1 for D (5 bases). This CDR3 has 13 amino acids. Trimming stripped 3 bases from V and 6 bases from J, with 9 bases between. CDR1 is SGHTA and CDR2 is FQGNSA in the germline V gene. CDR3 sequence: CASSFYQGNEQFF. Here the CDR3 DNA reads TGTGCCAGCAGCTTCTACCAGGGCAATGAGCAGTTCTTC.